The 16 T cell receptor beta chains below were found in one sample sequenced in a study of blood T cells in healthy people across ages. Primed by a sample-barcoded 5' primer and a J-beta primer mix, a second PCR proceeded for about 6 to 12 cycles. MiXCR was run by TCRdb on the 5' RACE reads, yielding one entry per CDR3 protein. The sample comprises 550,000 to 650,000 distinct CDR3 sequences, roughly 31% of which are singletons, and approximately 15% rests with the top ten. Sequenced: blood. The receptors come from a woman of 80 years or more in good health.

The chain carries TRBV7-8 and TRBJ2-5; TRBD1 agrees at 7 bases. The germline gives CDR1 SGHVS, CDR2 FQNEAQ. V was pared by 7 bases and J by 5 bases, with 7 bases of the junction left unmatched. CDR3 length: 13 amino acids. The CDR3 region is CASIRGFSETQYF. In DNA, the CDR3 is TGTGCCAGCATCAGGGGGTTTTCGGAGACCCAGTACTTC.

Here the CDR3 DNA reads TGCAGTGCTTTATCGACTAGCGGGGGGAAAGAGACCCAGTACTTC. This gives the protein CSALSTSGGKETQYF. The chain is built from TRBV20-1 and TRBJ2-5, with 13 positions matching TRBD2. The CDR3 runs to 15 residues. After removal of 5 bases from V and 3 bases from J, the junction contained 6 bases not matched to a gene. The germline V gene encodes CDR1 DFQATT and CDR2 SNEGSKA (reference sequence).

The J gene is TRBJ1-5, the V gene TRBV6-1; 11 bases agree with TRBD1. The germline gives CDR1 MNHNS, CDR2 SASEGT. The length of the CDR3 is 14 residues. V lost 7 bases, J lost 7 bases, and 6 bases stayed unmatched. CDR3 DNA sequence: TGTGCCAGCACAAGGACAGGGGGCCGGCAGCCCCAGCATTTT. It codes for CASTRTGGRQPQHF.

This clonotype came up a few times. One base away lies a much larger clone, so this may be a sequencing read error. V gene TRBV4-2 combines with J gene TRBJ2-5; 12 bases agree with TRBD2. The germline CDR1 and CDR2 sequences are LGHNA and YNFKEQ. CDR3 length equals 17 residues. CDR3 DNA sequence: TGTGCCAGCAGCCAAGGGACTAGCGGGGCGAAACAAGAGGCCCAGTACTTC. This gives the protein CASSQGTSGAKQEAQYF.

This chain joins TRBV11-1 and TRBJ1-5; no clear D. The CDR3 covers 13 residues. Germline V gives CDR1 SGHAT, CDR2 FQDESV (reference sequence). V lost 5 bases to trimming and J lost 3 bases, with 8 bases between them. CDR3 sequence (DNA): TGTGCCAGCAGCCAGACAAACAATCAGCCCCAGCATTTT. This encodes CASSQTNNQPQHF.

The chain couples TRBV28 to TRBJ1-2; D may be TRBD1 (5 bases). V dropped 6 bases and J dropped 2 bases, with 13 bases sitting between them. The CDR3 totals 14 residues. The germline CDR1 and CDR2 sequences are MDHEN and SYDVKM. DNA of the CDR3: TGTGCCAGCAGCCATCGATGGGGGAACTATGGCTACACCTTC. Protein: CASSHRWGNYGYTF.

This clonotype occurred once. This chain uses TRBV7-2 with TRBJ2-1; no clear D gene. The CDR3 runs 12 residues. The germline CDR1 and CDR2 sequences are SGHTA and FQGNSA. V was cut by 2 bases and J by 10 bases, with 9 bases left in between. The CDR3 nucleotides read TGTGCCAGCAGCTTAAGTCATCCAGAGCAGTTCTTC. Translated: CASSLSHPEQFF.

This clonotype was detected many times. The rearrangement uses TRBV9 and TRBJ1-1, with D unresolved. Per germline, CDR1 SGDLS and CDR2 YYNGEE. V lost 0 bases to trimming and J lost 1 base, with 7 bases between them. The CDR3 is 14 residues long. In DNA form, the CDR3 reads TGTGCCAGCAGCGTAGACGCGGAGAACACTGAAGCTTTCTTT. Its translation: CASSVDAENTEAFF.

The chain joins TRBV12-3 or TRBV12-4 to TRBJ2-1, with a weak D call TRBD1 (7 bases). The CDR3 loop spans 13 amino acids. V was cut by 2 bases and J by 9 bases, with 11 bases left in between. The CDR3 protein is CASSLQGGVEQFF. The CDR3 DNA sequence: TGTGCCAGCAGTTTACAGGGGGGTGTTGAGCAGTTCTTC.

The J gene is TRBJ2-7, the V gene TRBV6-1; D call uncertain. The CDR3 runs to 14 residues. CDR1 MNHNS and CDR2 SASEGT come from the germline V gene. V was cut by 6 bases and J by 3 bases, with 15 bases left in between. The CDR3 here is CASRETWANYEQYF. The CDR3 nucleotides read TGTGCCAGCAGGGAAACATGGGCGAACTACGAGCAGTACTTC.

The V call is TRBV5-1, the J call TRBJ2-1; 12 nucleotides line up with TRBD1. In germline, CDR1 is SGHRS, CDR2 YFSETQ. This CDR3 has 19 amino acids. With 2 bases clipped from V and 0 bases from J, the junction kept 9 bases outside the gene matches. The CDR3 nucleotides read TGCGCCAGCAGCTTAGGGACAGGGGGCTCCTTGAGCTCCTACAATGAGCAGTTCTTC. Encoded protein: CASSLGTGGSLSSYNEQFF.

This clonotype was picked up many times. This chain connects TRBV5-1 to TRBJ2-4; no clear D gene. Trimming removed 0 bases at V and 0 bases at J, with 7 bases between. The CDR3 is 15 residues long. CDR1 and CDR2 from the germline V gene are SGHRS and YFSETQ. The CDR3 is CASSLDTIAKNIQYF. In DNA form, the CDR3 reads TGCGCCAGCAGCTTGGACACAATAGCCAAAAACATTCAGTACTTC.

This chain links TRBV6-5 with TRBJ1-1; D is undetermined. V lost 4 bases and J lost 8, with 17 bases in between. The germline CDR1 and CDR2 sequences are MNHEY and SVGAGI. The CDR3 sequence is 14 residues long. DNA for the CDR3: TGTGCCAGCAGTTCCCCTTCTCGGGGTTTGGAAGCTTTCTTT. Its translation: CASSSPSRGLEAFF.

On this clonotype itself: With a much larger clone just one base away, this may be a read error. The rearrangement joins TRBV7-8 to TRBJ1-4; a weak D match, TRBD1 (6 bases). This CDR3 has 16 amino acids. Germline V gene data show CDR1 as SGHVS and CDR2 as FQNEAQ. CDR3 DNA sequence: TGTGCCAGCAGCTTAGTATGGACAGCAACTAATGAAAAACGGTTTTTT. Amino acids: CASSLVWTATNEKRFF.

This clonotype was recorded at least ten times. The chain has TRBV7-3 and TRBJ2-6; 7 bases map to TRBD1. This CDR3 is built from 17 residues. Per the germline V gene, CDR1 is SGHTA and CDR2 is FQGTGA. The V segment lost 2 bases and the J segment 3 bases; nucleotides outside the gene matches: 7. In nucleotides, the CDR3 is TGTGCCAGCAGCTTATTCCCGACAGGGATTGGGGCCAACGTCCTGACTTTC. Translating it yields CASSLFPTGIGANVLTF.

This clonotype was seen at least ten times. The gene calls are TRBV6-1 and TRBJ1-2; maybe TRBD1 (5 bases). Deletions cut 5 bases from V and 5 bases from J, with 12 bases between. The CDR3 runs 13 residues. The germline CDR1 and CDR2 sequences are MNHNS and SASEGT. CDR3 protein: CASSRGTEYGYTF. CDR3 DNA: TGTGCCAGCAGTCGAGGGACGGAATATGGCTACACCTTC.